These 12 T cell receptor beta chains came from one sample sequenced in a study of shared clonotypes between healthy human individuals. The method was immunoSEQ multiplex PCR; TCRdb's version includes in-frame clones alone and lacks a portion of them. This table holds about 980,000 clones, around three quarters found once. Sequencing input: memory CD4+ T cells sorted from blood. Sample subset: CD45RA-negative fraction. The receptors stem from a man between 18 and 35 years old in good health.

In this sample, this clone turned up a few times. V usage is TRBV6-1 and J usage is TRBJ2-4; a possible D gene is TRBD1 (6 bases). From germline, CDR1 is MNHNS and CDR2 SASEGT. This CDR3 is 12 amino acids long. V gave up 6 bases and J gave up 8 bases, with 11 bases separating them. CDR3 region: CASRDSWDIQYF. CDR3 DNA sequence: TGTGCCAGCAGGGACAGCTGGGACATTCAGTACTTC.

This clone was observed a handful of times. Written as DNA, the CDR3 is TGCGCCAGCAGTGAGTCGAGGAACGGCCGCTACACCTTC. Translation: CASSESRNGRYTF. The rearrangement links TRBV10-1 to TRBJ1-2; D gene uncertain. Germline CDR1 is WNHNN and CDR2 is SYGVQD (reference sequence). V gave up 0 bases and J gave up 9 bases, with 11 bases separating them. CDR3 length: 13 amino acids.

This sequence joins TRBV11-2 and TRBJ2-7; 7 bases line up with TRBD2. The CDR3 contains 15 residues. V was pared by 1 base and J by 2 bases, with 5 bases of the junction left unmatched. Germline CDR1 SGHAT, CDR2 FQNNGV. CDR3 nucleotide sequence: TGTGCCAGCAGCTTAGTGCCTAGCGGTACCTACGAGCAGTACTTC. It is translated as CASSLVPSGTYEQYF.

This chain links TRBV5-6 with TRBJ1-5; possible D gene TRBD1, 5 bases. CDR1 SGHDT and CDR2 YYEEEE come from the germline V gene. Trimming took off 2 bases at V and 3 bases at J, with 12 bases between the two ends. The CDR3 has 15 amino acids. The CDR3 region is CASSFRGLNNQPQHF. The CDR3 DNA reads TGTGCCAGCAGCTTTCGGGGCCTAAACAATCAGCCCCAGCATTTT.

The V and J genes are TRBV6-1 and TRBJ1-5, with a possible D match to TRBD1 (6 bases). This CDR3 spans 12 amino acids. V lost 7 bases to trimming and J lost 9 bases, with 13 bases between them. Per germline, CDR1 MNHNS and CDR2 SASEGT. CDR3: CASTEGGRPQHF. The DNA for the CDR3 is TGTGCCAGCACCGAGGGGGGCCGGCCCCAGCATTTT.

The chain links TRBV5-5 to TRBJ2-7; the D call may be TRBD1 or TRBD2 (5 bases each). This CDR3 spans 16 amino acids. V shed 1 base and J shed 0 bases, with 14 bases lying between them. Germline V gene sequence: CDR1 SGHKS, CDR2 YYEKEE (reference sequence). The CDR3 spells CASSLFGTASSYEQYF. The CDR3 DNA is TGTGCCAGCAGCTTGTTTGGGACCGCGAGCTCCTACGAGCAGTACTTC.

The rearrangement links TRBV5-1 to TRBJ1-2, with TRBD1 identical over 7 bases. The V gene's germline CDR1 is SGHRS and CDR2 YFSETQ. The J segment lost 4 bases and the V segment lost 6 bases, leaving 9 bases of the junction unmatched. The CDR3 has 14 residues. The CDR3 nucleotides are TGCGCCAGCACCACGACAGGGAATGGCTATGGCTACACCTTC. Translated, it gives CASTTTGNGYGYTF.

The chain recombines TRBV7-2 with TRBJ2-6; the match to TRBD1 covers 9 bases. Germline lookup yields CDR1 SGHTA and CDR2 FQGNSA. V trimming: 2 bases; J trimming: 0 bases; junction bases outside the gene matches: 2. This CDR3 spans 17 amino acids. The CDR3 DNA is TGTGCCAGCAGCTTATTGGGACAGGGCTCTGGGGCCAACGTCCTGACTTTC. Protein: CASSLLGQGSGANVLTF.

V is TRBV2 and J is TRBJ2-1, with 14 bases aligning to TRBD2. Germline CDR1 SNHLY, CDR2 FYNNEI. The V and J ends lost 2 bases and 10 bases, in that order; junction bases with no gene match: 4. This CDR3 contains 15 residues. The CDR3 coding sequence is TGTGCCAGCAGTGAACAGGGACTAGCGGGAGTGGAGCAGTTCTTC. It specifies CASSEQGLAGVEQFF. Complete variable domain (other parts from reference TRBV2 and TRBJ2-1): EPEVTQTPSHQVTQMGQEVILRCVPISNHLYFYWYRQILGQKVEFLVSFYNNEISEKSEIFDDQFSVERPDGSNFTLKIRSTKLEDSAMYFCASSEQGLAGVEQFFGPGTRLTVL.

With regard to this clone: One end of the junction does not line up with germline, which may come from a read error. This chain uses TRBV7-7 with TRBJ2-5; 8 bases are a match to TRBD2. CDR1 is SSHAT, CDR2 FNYEAQ, per germline (reference sequence). This CDR3 spans 14 amino acids. Written as DNA, the CDR3 is TGTGCTAGCAAGCCTGAAGCGGGAGCAGAGACCCAGTACTTC. It specifies CASKPEAGAETQYF.

V and J are TRBV28 and TRBJ2-1, with 7 bases matching TRBD2. With V trimmed by 2 bases and J by 7 bases, 2 bases remained unmatched. Germline V lookup: CDR1 MDHEN, CDR2 SYDVKM. The CDR3 has 13 amino acids. CDR3 bases: TGTGCCAGCAGTTTAGGCGGGGGAAATGAGCAGTTCTTC. Translating gives CASSLGGGNEQFF.

The chain combines TRBV30 with TRBJ2-7; possible D gene TRBD1, 7 bases. This CDR3 has 14 amino acids. V lost 2 bases and J 6 bases, leaving 17 bases between the germline ends. Germline CDR1 reads GTSNPN; CDR2 reads SVGIG (reference sequence). The CDR3 DNA reads TGTGCCTGGAGTCAGGGGGGCCCTTCGTCCGAGCAGTACTTC. As protein: CAWSQGGPSSEQYF.